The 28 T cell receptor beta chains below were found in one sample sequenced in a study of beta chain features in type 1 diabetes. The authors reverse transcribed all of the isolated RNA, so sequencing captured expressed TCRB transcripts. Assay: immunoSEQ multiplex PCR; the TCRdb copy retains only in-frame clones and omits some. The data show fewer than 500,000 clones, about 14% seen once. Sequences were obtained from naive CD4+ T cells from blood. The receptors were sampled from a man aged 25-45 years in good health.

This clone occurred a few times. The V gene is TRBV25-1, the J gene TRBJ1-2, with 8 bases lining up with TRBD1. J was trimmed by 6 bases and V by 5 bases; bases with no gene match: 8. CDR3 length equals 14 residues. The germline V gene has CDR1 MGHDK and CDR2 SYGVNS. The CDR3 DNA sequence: TGTGCCAGCAGTCCTTCGGACAGGGTTGATGGCTACACCTTC. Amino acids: CASSPSDRVDGYTF.

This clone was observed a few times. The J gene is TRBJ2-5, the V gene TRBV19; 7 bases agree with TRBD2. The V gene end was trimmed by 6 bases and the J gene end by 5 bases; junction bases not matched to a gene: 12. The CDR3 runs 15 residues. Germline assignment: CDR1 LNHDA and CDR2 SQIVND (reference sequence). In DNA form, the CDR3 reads TGTGCCAGTAGCACTAAACTGACTAGCTGGGAGACCCAGTACTTC. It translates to CASSTKLTSWETQYF.

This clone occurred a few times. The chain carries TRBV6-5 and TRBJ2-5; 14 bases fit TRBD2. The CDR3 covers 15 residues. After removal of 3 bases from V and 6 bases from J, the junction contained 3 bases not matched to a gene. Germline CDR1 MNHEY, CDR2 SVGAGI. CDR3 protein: CASSYGTSGSKTQYF. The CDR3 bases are TGTGCCAGCAGTTATGGGACTAGCGGGAGTAAGACCCAGTACTTC.

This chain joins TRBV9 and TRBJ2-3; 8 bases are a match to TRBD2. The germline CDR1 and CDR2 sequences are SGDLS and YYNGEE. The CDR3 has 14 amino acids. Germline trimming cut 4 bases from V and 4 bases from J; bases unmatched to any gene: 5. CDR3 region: CASSPRRGADTQYF. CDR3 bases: TGTGCCAGCAGCCCCCGGCGGGGGGCAGATACGCAGTATTTT.

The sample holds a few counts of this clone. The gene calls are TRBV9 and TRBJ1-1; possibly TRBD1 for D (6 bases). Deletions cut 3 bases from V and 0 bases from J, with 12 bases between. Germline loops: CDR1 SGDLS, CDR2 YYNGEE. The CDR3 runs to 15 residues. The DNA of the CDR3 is TGTGCCAGCAGCGGGAAGGGACACCTGAACACTGAAGCTTTCTTT. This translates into CASSGKGHLNTEAFF.

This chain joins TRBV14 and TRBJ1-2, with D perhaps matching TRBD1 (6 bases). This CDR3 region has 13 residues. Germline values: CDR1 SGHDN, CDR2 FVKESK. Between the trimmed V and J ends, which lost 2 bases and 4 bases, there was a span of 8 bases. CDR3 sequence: CASSQQGTYGYTF. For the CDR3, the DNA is TGTGCCAGCAGCCAACAGGGGACCTATGGCTACACCTTC. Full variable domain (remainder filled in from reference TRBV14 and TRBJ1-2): EAGVTQFPSHSVIEKGQTVTLRCDPISGHDNLYWYRRVMGKEIKFLLHFVKESKQDESGMPNNRFLAERTGGTYSTLKVQPAELEDSGVYFCASSQQGTYGYTFGSGTRLTVV.

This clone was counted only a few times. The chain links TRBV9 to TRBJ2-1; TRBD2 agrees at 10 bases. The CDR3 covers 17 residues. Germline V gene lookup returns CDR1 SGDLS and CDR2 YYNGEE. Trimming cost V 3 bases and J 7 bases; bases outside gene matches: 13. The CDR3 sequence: CASSGPGLATGVNEQFF. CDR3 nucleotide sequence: TGTGCCAGCAGCGGACCGGGACTAGCGACAGGGGTGAATGAGCAGTTCTTC.

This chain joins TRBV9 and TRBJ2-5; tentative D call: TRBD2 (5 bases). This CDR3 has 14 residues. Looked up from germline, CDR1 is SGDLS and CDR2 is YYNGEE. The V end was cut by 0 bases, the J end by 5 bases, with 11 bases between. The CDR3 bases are TGTGCCAGCAGCGTAGGTGACGCGGGTGAGACCCAGTACTTC. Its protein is CASSVGDAGETQYF.

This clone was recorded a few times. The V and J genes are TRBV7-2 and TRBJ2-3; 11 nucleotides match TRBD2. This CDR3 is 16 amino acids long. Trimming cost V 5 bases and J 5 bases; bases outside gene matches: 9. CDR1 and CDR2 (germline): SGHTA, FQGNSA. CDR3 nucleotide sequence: TGTGCCAGCAGCCCTGTAGCGGGGGGGCTGAGAGATACGCAGTATTTT. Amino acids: CASSPVAGGLRDTQYF.

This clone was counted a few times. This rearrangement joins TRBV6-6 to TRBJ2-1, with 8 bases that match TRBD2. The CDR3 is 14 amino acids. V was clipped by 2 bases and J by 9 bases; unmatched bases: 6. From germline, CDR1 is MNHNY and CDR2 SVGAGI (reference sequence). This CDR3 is CASSYTREGGEQFF. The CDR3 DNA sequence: TGTGCCAGCAGTTACACCCGGGAGGGTGGTGAGCAGTTCTTC.

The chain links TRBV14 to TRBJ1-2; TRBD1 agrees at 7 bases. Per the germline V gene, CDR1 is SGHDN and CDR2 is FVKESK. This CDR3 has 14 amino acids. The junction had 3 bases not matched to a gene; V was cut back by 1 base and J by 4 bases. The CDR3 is CASSQGTGSYGYTF. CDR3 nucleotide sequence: TGTGCCAGCAGCCAAGGGACAGGCTCCTATGGCTACACCTTC.

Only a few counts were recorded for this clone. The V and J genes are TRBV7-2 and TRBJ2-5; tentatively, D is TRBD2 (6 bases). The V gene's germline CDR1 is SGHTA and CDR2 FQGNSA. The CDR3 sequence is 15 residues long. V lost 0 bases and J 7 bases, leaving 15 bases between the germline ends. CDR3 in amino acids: CASSLAKTRIGTQYF. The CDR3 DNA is TGTGCCAGCAGCTTAGCAAAGACTAGGATAGGGACCCAGTACTTC.

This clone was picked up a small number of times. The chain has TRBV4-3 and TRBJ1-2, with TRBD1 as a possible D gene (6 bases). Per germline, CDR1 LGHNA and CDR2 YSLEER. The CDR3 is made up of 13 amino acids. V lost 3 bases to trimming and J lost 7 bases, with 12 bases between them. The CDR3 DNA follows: TGCGCCAGCAGCCAGGGCACAGGGTTTGGCTACACCTTC. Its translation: CASSQGTGFGYTF.

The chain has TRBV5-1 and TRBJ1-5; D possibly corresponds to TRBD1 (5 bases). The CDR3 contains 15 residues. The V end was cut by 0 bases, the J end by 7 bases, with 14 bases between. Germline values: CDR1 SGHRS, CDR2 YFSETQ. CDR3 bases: TGCGCCAGCAGCTTGGCGGGCCAGGGTGAACAGCCCCAGCATTTT. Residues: CASSLAGQGEQPQHF.

The CDR3 nucleotides read TGCAGCGTTGGTCGGGGACTATCCAAAAACTATGGCTACACCTTC. Translation gives CSVGRGLSKNYGYTF. V is TRBV29-1 and J is TRBJ1-2; D is perhaps TRBD1 (5 bases). The germline V and J ends were trimmed by 4 bases and 2 bases, with 17 bases remaining between them. This CDR3 contains 15 residues. CDR1 and CDR2 from the germline V gene are SQVTM and ANQGSEA.

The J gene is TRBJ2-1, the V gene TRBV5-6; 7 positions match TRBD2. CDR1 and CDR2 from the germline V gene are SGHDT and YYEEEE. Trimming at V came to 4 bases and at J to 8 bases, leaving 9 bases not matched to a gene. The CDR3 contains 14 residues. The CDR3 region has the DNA TGTGCCAGCAGCATATCCGGGACTATTTATGAGCAGTTCTTC. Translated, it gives CASSISGTIYEQFF.

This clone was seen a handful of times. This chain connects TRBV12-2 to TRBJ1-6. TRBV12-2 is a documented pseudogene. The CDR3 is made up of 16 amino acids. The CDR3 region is CASRLNGNLGGSPLHF. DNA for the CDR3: TGTGCAAGTCGCTTAAACGGCAATTTGGGTGGATCACCCCTCCACTTT.

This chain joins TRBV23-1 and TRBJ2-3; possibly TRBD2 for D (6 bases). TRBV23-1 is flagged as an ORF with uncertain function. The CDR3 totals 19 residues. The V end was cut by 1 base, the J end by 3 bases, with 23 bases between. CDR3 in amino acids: CASSQFVKSWRGKTDTQYF. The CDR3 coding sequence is TGCGCCAGCAGTCAATTCGTTAAGTCCTGGCGGGGAAAAACAGATACGCAGTATTTT.

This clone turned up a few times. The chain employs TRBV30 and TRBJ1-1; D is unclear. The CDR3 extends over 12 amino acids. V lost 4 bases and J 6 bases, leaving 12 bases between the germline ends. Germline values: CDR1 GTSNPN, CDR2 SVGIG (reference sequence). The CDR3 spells CAWISLSPEAFF. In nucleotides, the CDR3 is TGTGCCTGGATAAGTTTGTCGCCTGAAGCTTTCTTT.

The chain's CDR3 is CAWRQGRGTDTQYF. In DNA form, the CDR3 reads TGTGCCTGGAGGCAGGGCCGGGGGACAGATACGCAGTATTTT. V gene TRBV30 combines with J gene TRBJ2-3, with D possibly matching TRBD2 (6 bases). This CDR3 comprises 14 residues. Trimming left V 3 bases short and J 3 bases short, with 13 bases between. CDR1 GTSNPN and CDR2 SVGIG come from the germline V gene (reference sequence).

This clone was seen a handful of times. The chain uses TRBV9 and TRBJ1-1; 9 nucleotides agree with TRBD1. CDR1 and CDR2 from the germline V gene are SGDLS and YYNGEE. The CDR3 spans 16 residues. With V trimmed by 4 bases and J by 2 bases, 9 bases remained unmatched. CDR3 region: CASSSDAGQGNTEAFF. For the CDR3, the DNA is TGTGCCAGCAGCAGCGACGCGGGACAGGGCAACACTGAAGCTTTCTTT. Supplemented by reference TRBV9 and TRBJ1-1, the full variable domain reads DSGVTQTPKHLITATGQRVTLRCSPRSGDLSVYWYQQSLDQGLQFLIQYYNGEERAKGNILERFSAQQFPDLHSELNLSSLELGDSALYFCASSSDAGQGNTEAFFGQGTRLTVV.

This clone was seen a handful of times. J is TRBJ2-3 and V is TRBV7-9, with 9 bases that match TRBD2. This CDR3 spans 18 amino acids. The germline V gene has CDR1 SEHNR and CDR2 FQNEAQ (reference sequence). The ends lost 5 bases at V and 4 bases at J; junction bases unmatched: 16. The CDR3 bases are TGTGCCAGCAGCCTACTGAAGTCGGTAGCGGGAGTTCCAGATACGCAGTATTTT. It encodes CASSLLKSVAGVPDTQYF. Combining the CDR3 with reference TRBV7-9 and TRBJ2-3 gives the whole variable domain DTGVSQNPRHKITKRGQNVTFRCDPISEHNRLYWYRQTLGQGPEFLTYFQNEAQLEKSRLLSDRFSAERPKGSFSTLEIQRTEQGDSAMYLCASSLLKSVAGVPDTQYFGPGTRLTVL.

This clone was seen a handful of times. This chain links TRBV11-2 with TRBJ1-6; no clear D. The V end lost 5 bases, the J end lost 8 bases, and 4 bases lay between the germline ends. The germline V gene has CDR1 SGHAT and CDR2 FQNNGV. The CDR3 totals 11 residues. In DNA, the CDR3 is TGTGCCAGCAGCGATGATTCACCCCTCCACTTT. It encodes CASSDDSPLHF.

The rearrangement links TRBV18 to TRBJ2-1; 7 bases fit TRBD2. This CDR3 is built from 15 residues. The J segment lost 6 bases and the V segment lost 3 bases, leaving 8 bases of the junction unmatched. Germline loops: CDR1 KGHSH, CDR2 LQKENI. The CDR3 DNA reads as TGTGCCAGCTCACCGCCACAGCGGGGAATCAATGAGCAGTTCTTC. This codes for CASSPPQRGINEQFF.

CDR3 protein: CASSLTDSFHEQFF. Written as DNA, the CDR3 is TGTGCCAGCAGCTTAACGGACAGTTTCCATGAGCAGTTCTTC. This chain joins TRBV7-2 and TRBJ2-1; a possible D gene is TRBD1 (6 bases). V was trimmed by 2 bases and J by 8 bases, leaving 13 bases between them. CDR1 SGHTA and CDR2 FQGNSA come from the germline V gene. CDR3 size: 14 residues.

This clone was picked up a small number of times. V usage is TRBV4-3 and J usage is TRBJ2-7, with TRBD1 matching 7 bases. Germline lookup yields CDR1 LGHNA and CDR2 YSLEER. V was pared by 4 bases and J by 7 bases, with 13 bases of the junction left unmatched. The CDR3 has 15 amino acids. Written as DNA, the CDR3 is TGCGCCAGCAGCCCGACCGGTAGGGGGCCGGAGGAGCAGTACGTC. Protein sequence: CASSPTGRGPEEQYV.

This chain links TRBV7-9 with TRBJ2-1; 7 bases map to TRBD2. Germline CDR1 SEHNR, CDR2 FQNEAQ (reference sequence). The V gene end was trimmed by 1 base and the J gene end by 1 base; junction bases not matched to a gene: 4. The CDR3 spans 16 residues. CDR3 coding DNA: TGTGCCAGCAGCTTAGTTGCGGGAGTATCCTACAATGAGCAGTTCTTC. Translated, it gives CASSLVAGVSYNEQFF.

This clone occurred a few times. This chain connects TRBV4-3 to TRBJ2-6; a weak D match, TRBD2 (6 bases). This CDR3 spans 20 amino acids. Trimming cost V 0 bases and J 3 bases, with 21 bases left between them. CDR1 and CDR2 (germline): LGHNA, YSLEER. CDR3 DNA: TGCGCCAGCAGCCAAGACCTTCTGGCTAGCGCCGCCCATGGGGCCAACGTCCTGACTTTC. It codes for CASSQDLLASAAHGANVLTF.